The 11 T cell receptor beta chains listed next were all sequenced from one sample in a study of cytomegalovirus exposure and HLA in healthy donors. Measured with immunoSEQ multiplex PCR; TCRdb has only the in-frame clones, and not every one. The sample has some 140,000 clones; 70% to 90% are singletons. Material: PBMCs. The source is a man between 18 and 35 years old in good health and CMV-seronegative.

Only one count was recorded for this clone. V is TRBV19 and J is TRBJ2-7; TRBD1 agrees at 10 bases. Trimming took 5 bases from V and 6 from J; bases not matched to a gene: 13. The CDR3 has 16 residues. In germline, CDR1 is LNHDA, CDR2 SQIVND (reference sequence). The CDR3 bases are TGTGCCAGTAGTCGTTTCGGGACAGGGGCTATCGGCGAGCAGTACTTC. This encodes CASSRFGTGAIGEQYF. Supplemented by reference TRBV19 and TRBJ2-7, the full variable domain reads DGGITQSPKYLFRKEGQNVTLSCEQNLNHDAMYWYRQDPGQGLRLIYYSQIVNDFQKGDIAEGYSVSREKKESFPLTVTSAQKNPTAFYLCASSRFGTGAIGEQYFGPGTRLTVT.

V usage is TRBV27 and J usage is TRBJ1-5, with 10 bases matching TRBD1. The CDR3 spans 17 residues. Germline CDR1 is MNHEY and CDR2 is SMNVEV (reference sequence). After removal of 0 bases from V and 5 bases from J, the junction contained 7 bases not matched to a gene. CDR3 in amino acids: CASSLSGGTGADQPQHF. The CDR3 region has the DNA TGTGCCAGCAGTTTATCGGGGGGGACAGGGGCGGATCAGCCCCAGCATTTT.

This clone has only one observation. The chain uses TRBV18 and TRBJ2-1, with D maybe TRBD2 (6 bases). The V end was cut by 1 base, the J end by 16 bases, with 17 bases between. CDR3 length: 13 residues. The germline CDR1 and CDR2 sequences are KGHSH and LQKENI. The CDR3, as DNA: TGTGCCAGCTCACCACGAGGGAAGCGGGCTCGATTCTTC. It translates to CASSPRGKRARFF.

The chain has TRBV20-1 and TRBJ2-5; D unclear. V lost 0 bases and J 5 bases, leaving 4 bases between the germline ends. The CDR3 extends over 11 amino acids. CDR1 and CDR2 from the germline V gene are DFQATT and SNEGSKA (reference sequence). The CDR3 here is CSARDQETQYF. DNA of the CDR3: TGCAGTGCTAGAGATCAGGAGACCCAGTACTTC.

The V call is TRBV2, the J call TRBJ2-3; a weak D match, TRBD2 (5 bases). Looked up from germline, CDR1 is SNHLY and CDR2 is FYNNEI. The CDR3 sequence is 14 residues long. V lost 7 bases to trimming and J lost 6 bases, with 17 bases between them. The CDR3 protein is CASKDFHSADTQYF. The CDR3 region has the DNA TGTGCCAGCAAGGATTTCCATAGCGCCGATACGCAGTATTTT.

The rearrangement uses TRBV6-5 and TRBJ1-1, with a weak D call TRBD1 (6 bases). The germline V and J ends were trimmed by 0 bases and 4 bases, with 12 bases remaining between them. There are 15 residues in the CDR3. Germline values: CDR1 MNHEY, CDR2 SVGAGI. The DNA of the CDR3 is TGTGCCAGCAGTTACTCGTCAGGGGTCCGCACTGAAGCTTTCTTT. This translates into CASSYSSGVRTEAFF.

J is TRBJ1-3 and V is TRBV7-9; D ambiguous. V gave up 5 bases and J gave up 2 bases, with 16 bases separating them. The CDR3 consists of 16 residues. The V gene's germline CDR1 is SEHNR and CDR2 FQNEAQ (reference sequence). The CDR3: CASSAYREEPGNTIYF. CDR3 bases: TGTGCCAGCAGCGCCTACCGGGAGGAGCCTGGAAACACCATATATTTT.

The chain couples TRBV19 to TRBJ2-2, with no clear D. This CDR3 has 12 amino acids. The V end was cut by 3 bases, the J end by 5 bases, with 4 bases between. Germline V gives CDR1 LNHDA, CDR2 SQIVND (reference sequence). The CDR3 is CASSIGTGELFF. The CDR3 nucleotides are TGTGCCAGTAGTATCGGTACCGGGGAGCTGTTTTTT.

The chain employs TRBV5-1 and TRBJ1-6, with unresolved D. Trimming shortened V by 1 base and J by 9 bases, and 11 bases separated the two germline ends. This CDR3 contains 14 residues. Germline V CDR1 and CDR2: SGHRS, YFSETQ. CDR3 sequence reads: CASSLIGVRSPLHF. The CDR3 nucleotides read TGCGCCAGCAGCTTGATCGGGGTGCGTTCACCCCTCCACTTT.

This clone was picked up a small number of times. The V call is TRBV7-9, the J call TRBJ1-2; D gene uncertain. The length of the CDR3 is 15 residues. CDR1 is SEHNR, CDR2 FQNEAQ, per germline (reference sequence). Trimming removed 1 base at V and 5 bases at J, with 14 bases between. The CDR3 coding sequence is TGTGCCAGCAGCTTAGGCCAGCCGACGAGGTATGGCTACACCTTC. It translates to CASSLGQPTRYGYTF.

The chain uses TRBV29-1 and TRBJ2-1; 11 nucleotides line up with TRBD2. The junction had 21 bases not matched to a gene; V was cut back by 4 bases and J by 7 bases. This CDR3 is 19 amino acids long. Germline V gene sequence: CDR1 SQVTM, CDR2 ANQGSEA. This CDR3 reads CSVGMEGLAGTRGVNEQFF. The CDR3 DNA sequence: TGCAGCGTTGGAATGGAAGGACTAGCGGGCACGCGGGGTGTGAATGAGCAGTTCTTC.